The clone carrying this TCR beta chain turned up a few times. The data were produced by immunoSEQ multiplex PCR, yet TCRdb's version contains in-frame clones alone and is incomplete. The table includes tens of thousands of clones, around 90% detected once. The data belong to a study of blood T cell repertoires in COVID-19. The source of this sequence is a woman of 80 years or more with acute or convalescent COVID-19. The sample comprised peripheral blood.

CDR3 coding DNA: TGTGCCAGCAGTAGGACAGCTAACACTGAAGCTTTCTTT. Residues: CASSRTANTEAFF. V gene TRBV6-5 combines with J gene TRBJ1-1; D is perhaps TRBD1 (6 bases). The CDR3 consists of 13 residues. CDR1 is MNHEY, CDR2 SVGAGI, per germline. Deletions cut 5 bases from V and 2 bases from J, with 9 bases between.